The 18 T cell receptor beta chains listed next were all sequenced from one sample in a study of identical twins. TCRdb re-analysed the 5' RACE reads in MiXCR, keeping a single row per CDR3 protein. The table has 400,000 to 500,000 distinct CDR3 sequences, about 18% seen once. Sequenced input: naive T cells sorted from blood. The receptor set was obtained from a man aged 45-65 years in good health.

This sequence joins TRBV6-5 and TRBJ1-6; TRBD1 might be the D (6 bases). The CDR3 loop spans 15 amino acids. V was pared by 0 bases and J by 10 bases, with 13 bases between. CDR1 is MNHEY, CDR2 SVGAGI, per germline. CDR3 region: CASSYSGGRRSPLHF. In DNA form, the CDR3 reads TGTGCCAGCAGTTACTCCGGGGGCCGGAGGTCACCCCTCCACTTT.

In this sample, this clonotype turned up a few times. The chain combines TRBV30 with TRBJ2-1; the D is unclear. Germline V gene data show CDR1 as GTSNPN and CDR2 as SVGIG (reference sequence). CDR3 length: 15 residues. V lost 1 base and J lost 0, with 10 bases in between. The CDR3 loop is CAWSEGLSSYNEQFF. In nucleotides, the CDR3 is TGTGCCTGGAGTGAGGGTCTTAGCTCCTACAATGAGCAGTTCTTC.

This sequence joins TRBV4-2 and TRBJ2-5; 14 bases agree with TRBD2. The CDR3 length is 15 residues. Germline CDR1 and CDR2: LGHNA and YNFKEQ. The V gene end was trimmed by 3 bases and the J gene end by 4 bases; junction bases not matched to a gene: 1. CDR3 sequence reads: CASSQGTSGRETQYF. The CDR3 nucleotides are TGTGCCAGCAGCCAGGGGACTAGCGGGAGAGAGACCCAGTACTTC.

The V call is TRBV4-1, the J call TRBJ2-2; 9 nucleotides line up with TRBD1. The CDR3 length is 18 residues. CDR1 and CDR2 (germline): MGHRA, YSYEKL. V shed 5 bases and J 0 bases; nucleotides not matched to a gene: 10. The DNA for the CDR3 is TGCGCCAGCAGCACGGGACAGGGTCCCCTCGCGAACACCGGGGAGCTGTTTTTT. Translating it yields CASSTGQGPLANTGELFF.

The J gene is TRBJ2-1, the V gene TRBV19, with 10 bases that match TRBD2. This CDR3 is built from 14 residues. The germline V gene has CDR1 LNHDA and CDR2 SQIVND (reference sequence). The J segment lost 6 bases and the V segment lost 9 bases, leaving 8 bases of the junction unmatched. CDR3 sequence reads: CASASSGGFNEQFF. DNA for the CDR3: TGTGCCAGCGCGTCTAGCGGGGGTTTCAATGAGCAGTTCTTC.

This clonotype was seen a few times. This chain connects TRBV5-1 to TRBJ2-3; TRBD2 matches at 10 bases. From germline, CDR1 is SGHRS and CDR2 YFSETQ. J lost 4 bases, V lost 0 bases, and 11 bases had no gene match. The CDR3 is made up of 18 amino acids. CDR3 DNA: TGCGCCAGCAGCTTGGTTACAGGCCTAGCGGGAGTAGCAGATACGCAGTATTTT. The encoded protein is CASSLVTGLAGVADTQYF.

This chain joins TRBV3-1 and TRBJ1-1; perhaps TRBD1 as D (6 bases). V dropped 3 bases and J dropped 6 bases, with 14 bases sitting between them. The CDR3 runs to 14 residues. CDR1 and CDR2 from the germline V gene are LGHDT and YNNKEL (reference sequence). CDR3 nucleotides: TGTGCCAGCAGCCAGACCACGGGGGCCGCTGAAGCTTTCTTT. As protein: CASSQTTGAAEAFF.

This clonotype has a handful of counts. The chain couples TRBV7-2 to TRBJ2-5; 10 bases fit TRBD2. With 1 base clipped from V and 1 base from J, the junction kept 6 bases outside the gene matches. CDR3 length equals 17 residues. The germline CDR1 and CDR2 sequences are SGHTA and FQGNSA. CDR3 sequence reads: CASSLVTSGMTQETQYF. In nucleotides, the CDR3 is TGTGCCAGCAGCTTAGTTACTAGCGGGATGACCCAAGAGACCCAGTACTTC.

The chain joins TRBV5-1 to TRBJ2-7; D is possibly TRBD1 (6 bases). V lost 0 bases, J lost 5 bases, and 9 bases lay in between. The CDR3 is 13 residues long. The germline gives CDR1 SGHRS, CDR2 YFSETQ. The CDR3: CASSLDTGNEQYF. CDR3 in DNA: TGCGCCAGCAGCTTGGATACAGGGAACGAGCAGTACTTC.

In this sample, this clonotype turned up a few times. The chain links TRBV7-1 to TRBJ2-7; 9 nucleotides agree with TRBD2. TRBV7-1 is labeled an ORF, and its function is uncertain. V dropped 3 bases and J dropped 5; count of bases not matched to a gene: 11. The CDR3 runs to 16 residues. CDR3 sequence: CASSSPIAGVPHEQYF. CDR3 coding DNA: TGTGCCAGCAGCTCCCCGATAGCGGGAGTCCCCCACGAGCAGTACTTC.

This clonotype was seen repeatedly, ten times or more. J is TRBJ2-7 and V is TRBV7-2; no definite D call. Looked up from germline, CDR1 is SGHTA and CDR2 is FQGNSA. This CDR3 has 14 residues. Trimming cost V 1 base and J 6 bases, with 13 bases left between them. In DNA form, the CDR3 reads TGTGCCAGCAGCTTAGGTTCTGGAGCCGTCGAGCAGTACTTC. Translation gives CASSLGSGAVEQYF.

The chain employs TRBV4-1 and TRBJ2-5; TRBD1 matches 9 bases. With 1 base clipped from V and 1 base from J, the junction kept 7 bases outside the gene matches. The CDR3 extends over 17 amino acids. Germline V gene lookup returns CDR1 MGHRA and CDR2 YSYEKL. The CDR3 region has the DNA TGCGCCAGCAGCCAAGGGGGGAACAGGGGGCCCCAAGAGACCCAGTACTTC. Its protein is CASSQGGNRGPQETQYF.

The CDR3 DNA reads as TGTGCCAGCAGCCCAGACAGGTATCATTACGAGCAGTACTTC. This encodes CASSPDRYHYEQYF. The rearrangement links TRBV7-2 to TRBJ2-7, with a weak D call TRBD1 (6 bases). From germline, CDR1 is SGHTA and CDR2 FQGNSA. Trimming cost V 5 bases and J 4 bases, with 15 bases left between them. CDR3 length: 14 residues.

This clonotype came up a few times. The chain links TRBV10-3 to TRBJ2-7; 10 nucleotides align to TRBD2. CDR1 is ENHRY and CDR2 is SYGVKD in the germline V gene. V was clipped by 10 bases and J by 4 bases; unmatched bases: 13. The CDR3 contains 15 residues. CDR3 in amino acids: CATIIASGGRYEQYF. The CDR3 DNA follows: TGTGCCACCATCATCGCTAGCGGGGGAAGGTACGAGCAGTACTTC.

The chain employs TRBV27 and TRBJ2-3; the match to TRBD2 covers 8 bases. Trimming at V came to 5 bases and at J to 0 bases, leaving 10 bases not matched to a gene. This CDR3 spans 17 amino acids. Germline lookup yields CDR1 MNHEY and CDR2 SMNVEV (reference sequence). In DNA, the CDR3 is TGTGCCAGCAGTGTATACGCCGCGGGGGGAAGCACAGATACGCAGTATTTT. Encoded protein: CASSVYAAGGSTDTQYF.

The chain couples TRBV4-2 to TRBJ1-1; D is unresolved. Germline V gene sequence: CDR1 LGHNA, CDR2 YNFKEQ. V was shortened by 3 bases and J by 0 bases, with 11 bases between the two germline ends. The CDR3 totals 15 residues. The CDR3 protein is CASSHGYGLNTEAFF. The DNA of the CDR3 is TGTGCCAGCAGCCACGGCTACGGGCTGAACACTGAAGCTTTCTTT.

This clonotype was seen a few times. The chain has TRBV29-1 and TRBJ2-2; 10 bases fit TRBD1. The CDR3 loop spans 14 amino acids. Germline-derived CDR1 and CDR2 are SQVTM and ANQGSEA. Germline trimming cut 4 bases from V and 6 bases from J; bases unmatched to any gene: 5. Here the CDR3 reads CSVGWGQGSGELFF. DNA for the CDR3: TGCAGCGTTGGGTGGGGACAGGGGTCCGGGGAGCTGTTTTTT.

The rearrangement uses TRBV9 and TRBJ1-5; D is unclear. This CDR3 is built from 14 residues. Germline CDR1 reads SGDLS; CDR2 reads YYNGEE. Trimming cost V 2 bases and J 2 bases, with 8 bases left between them. CDR3 sequence reads: CASSVGSGNQPQHF. CDR3 bases: TGTGCCAGCAGCGTCGGCAGCGGCAATCAGCCCCAGCATTTT.